A selection of T cell receptor beta chains follows, all from one sample in a study of blood T cell repertoires in COVID-19. Clones were read by immunoSEQ multiplex PCR, and TCRdb kept only the in-frame ones, dropping some. The table records approximately 160,000 clones, about 87% of them present only once. The specimen was peripheral blood. These receptors were taken from a man aged 60 to 75 with COVID-19, enrolled during active disease. The CDR3 runs from the conserved cysteine through the conserved F or W. The D gene is left open where the match is weak. A clone size is listed for some rows: how often the clone was seen (once, few, many), or a class if it is expanded.

j_gene | v_gene | d_gene | abundance | CDR3aa | CDR3nt
TRBJ1-1 | TRBV11-1 | - | - | CASTLLTAMNTEAFF | TGTGCCAGCACCCTATTGACAGCCATGAACACTGAAGCTTTCTTT
TRBJ2-2 | TRBV7-9 | TRBD2 | - | CASRPGLAGGNTGELFF | TGTGCCAGCAGGCCCGGGCTAGCGGGGGGAAACACCGGGGAGCTGTTTTTT
TRBJ1-3 | TRBV4-1 | TRBD1 | - | CASSLGQLSGNTIYF | TGCGCCAGCAGCCTGGGACAGTTGTCTGGAAACACCATATATTTT
TRBJ2-7 | TRBV18 | TRBD2 | - | CASSQGVGRRTYEQYF | TGTGCCAGCTCGCAGGGTGTCGGGAGGAGGACCTACGAGCAGTACTTC
TRBJ2-5 | TRBV12-3/TRBV12-4 | - | - | CASSLQLATQYF | TGTGCCAGCAGTTTACAGTTAGCGACCCAGTACTTC
TRBJ2-7 | TRBV11-3 | TRBD1 | - | CASSLVVGGYSYEQYF | TGTGCCAGCAGCTTAGTGGTAGGGGGCTATTCCTACGAGCAGTACTTC
TRBJ2-7 | TRBV4-2 | TRBD2 | once | CASSQDLGTSGTTYEQYF | TGTGCCAGCAGCCAAGACCTCGGGACTAGCGGGACAACCTACGAGCAGTACTTC
TRBJ2-2 | TRBV28 | - | - | CASCWGGGAGARTGELFF | TGTGCCAGCTGTTGGGGCGGAGGGGCGGGGGCTAGGACCGGGGAGCTGTTTTTT
TRBJ2-1 | TRBV19 | - | - | CASSIQVSSYNEQFF | TGTGCCAGTAGTATACAGGTGAGCTCCTACAATGAGCAGTTCTTC
TRBJ1-1 | TRBV11-3 | TRBD1 | - | CASSSQGDEAFF | TGTGCCAGCAGCAGTCAGGGGGATGAAGCTTTCTTT
TRBJ1-1 | TRBV7-2 | - | once | CASSLEGMNTEAFF | TGTGCCAGCAGCTTGGAGGGGATGAACACTGAAGCTTTCTTT
TRBJ2-7 | TRBV20-1 | - | - | CSASDAAGSYEQYF | TGCAGTGCTAGTGACGCTGCGGGCTCCTACGAGCAGTACTTC
TRBJ1-2 | TRBV9 | TRBD1 | - | CASSRGQGALDYGYTF | TGTGCCAGCAGCAGGGGACAGGGTGCGTTGGACTATGGCTACACCTTC
TRBJ2-3 | TRBV5-6 | TRBD1 | - | CASSPQRTGSEYF | TGTGCCAGCAGCCCCCAAAGGACAGGGTCGGAGTATTTT
TRBJ2-7 | TRBV27 | - | - | CASRSYTGTTGYEQYF | TGTGCCAGCAGATCCTACACCGGGACAACGGGATACGAGCAGTACTTC
TRBJ2-1 | TRBV28 | TRBD1 | - | CASRRTDRAIGNEQFF | TGTGCCAGCAGACGCACCGACAGGGCAATCGGCAATGAGCAGTTCTTC
TRBJ2-1 | TRBV29-1 | TRBD2 | few | CSVAGGRAYNEQFF | TGCAGCGTTGCGGGCGGGAGGGCCTACAATGAGCAGTTCTTC
TRBJ2-1 | TRBV19 | - | once | CASSPLSAGPANEQFF | TGTGCCAGTAGTCCCCTGAGTGCGGGCCCCGCCAATGAGCAGTTCTTC
TRBJ2-1 | TRBV19 | TRBD1 | - | CASSGGQGAYNEQFF | TGTGCCAGTAGCGGAGGACAGGGGGCGTACAATGAGCAGTTCTTC
TRBJ1-4 | TRBV6-6 | - | - | CASSYQGKEKLFF | TGTGCCAGCAGTTACCAGGGTAAAGAAAAACTGTTTTTT
TRBJ1-1 | TRBV9 | - | few | CASSVQGGTEAFF | TGTGCCAGCAGCGTACAGGGTGGCACTGAAGCTTTCTTT
TRBJ1-1 | TRBV5-1 | - | - | CASSPGQFMNTEAFF | TGCGCCAGCAGCCCAGGACAGTTTATGAACACTGAAGCTTTCTTT
TRBJ2-3 | TRBV6-4 | - | - | CASSVGGLSGTQYF | TGTGCCAGCAGTGTTGGCGGTCTCAGTGGTACGCAGTATTTT
TRBJ1-5 | TRBV6-2/TRBV6-3 | - | - | CASSPPSTGNQPQHF | TGTGCCAGCAGCCCCCCAAGCACGGGCAATCAGCCCCAGCATTTT
TRBJ1-5 | TRBV19 | TRBD1 | once | CASTQGQFNQPQHF | TGTGCCAGTACCCAGGGACAGTTCAATCAGCCCCAGCATTTT
TRBJ1-6 | TRBV5-1 | - | - | CASSLGDSPLHF | TGCGCCAGCAGCTTGGGAGATTCACCCCTCCACTTT
TRBJ1-4 | TRBV27 | TRBD1 | - | CASSSRGQGANEKLFF | TGTGCCAGCAGTTCCAGGGGGCAGGGGGCTAATGAAAAACTGTTTTTT
TRBJ2-3 | TRBV27 | TRBD1 | - | CASMDWTGGTDTQYF | TGTGCCAGCATGGACTGGACAGGAGGCACAGATACGCAGTATTTT
TRBJ1-5 | TRBV7-2 | - | - | CASSFEHNQPQHF | TGTGCCAGCAGCTTCGAACATAATCAGCCCCAGCATTTT
TRBJ1-5 | TRBV2 | - | few | CASSGQISNQPQHF | TGTGCCAGCAGTGGACAGATTAGCAATCAGCCCCAGCATTTT
TRBJ2-7 | TRBV4-2 | TRBD2 | - | CASSQQGTSGGESSYEQYF | TGTGCCAGCAGTCAACAAGGAACTAGCGGGGGGGAAAGCTCCTACGAGCAGTACTTC
TRBJ1-4 | TRBV19 | TRBD1 | - | CASSTTGGARVQKLFF | TGTGCCAGTAGTACCACAGGGGGCGCGAGGGTGCAAAAACTGTTTTTT
TRBJ1-1 | TRBV6-5 | - | - | CASSYSYRGTEAFF | TGTGCCAGCAGTTACTCGTATAGGGGTACTGAAGCTTTCTTT
TRBJ2-6 | TRBV7-3 | - | - | CASSRIQGSGANVLTF | TGTGCCAGCAGCCGTATCCAGGGCTCTGGGGCCAACGTCCTGACTTTC